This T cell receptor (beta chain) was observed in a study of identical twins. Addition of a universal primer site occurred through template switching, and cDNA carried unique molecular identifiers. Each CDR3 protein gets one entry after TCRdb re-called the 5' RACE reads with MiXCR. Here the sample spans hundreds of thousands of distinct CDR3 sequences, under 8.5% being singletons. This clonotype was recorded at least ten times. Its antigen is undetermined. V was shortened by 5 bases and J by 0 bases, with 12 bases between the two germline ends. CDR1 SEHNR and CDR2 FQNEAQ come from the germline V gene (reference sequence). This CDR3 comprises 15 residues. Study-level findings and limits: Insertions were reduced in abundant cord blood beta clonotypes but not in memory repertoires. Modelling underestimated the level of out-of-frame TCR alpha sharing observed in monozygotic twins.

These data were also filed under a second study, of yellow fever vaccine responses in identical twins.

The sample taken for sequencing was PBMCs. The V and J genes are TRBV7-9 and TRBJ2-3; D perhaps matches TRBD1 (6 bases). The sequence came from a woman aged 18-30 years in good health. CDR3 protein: CASSLRGTSTDTQYF. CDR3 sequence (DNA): TGTGCCAGCAGCCTTAGGGGGACAAGCACAGATACGCAGTATTTT.